The clone carrying this TCR beta chain has only a few counts. This entry belongs to a study of T cells after yellow fever vaccination. The CDR3 totals 14 residues. After removal of 6 bases from V and 5 bases from J, the junction contained 6 bases not matched to a gene. CDR1 is SNHLY, CDR2 FYNNEI, per germline. TCRdb re-analysed the 5' RACE reads in MiXCR, keeping a single row per CDR3 protein. The sample consists of about 320,000 distinct CDR3 sequences, 3.5% to 4.5% of them appearing once. The TCR was taken from a man younger than 35 who received the YFV17D yellow fever vaccine. V and J are TRBV2 and TRBJ1-5; 8 nucleotides line up with TRBD1. This material consisted of PBMCs, taken 15 days after the yellow fever booster vaccination. In nucleotides, the CDR3 is TGTGCCAGCAGCGGACAGGGACGGCATCAGCCCCAGCATTTT. It is translated as CASSGQGRHQPQHF.